These 9 T cell receptor beta chains were all obtained from the same sample, sequenced in a study of T cell responses to AZD1222 COVID-19 vaccine. The repertoire was sequenced with immunoSEQ multiplex PCR; TCRdb's copy has only in-frame clones and lacks some. The sample has 120,000 to 150,000 clones, 88% seen once. The sequenced sample was peripheral blood, obtained on day 0 of AZD1222 vaccination. These receptors were taken from an adult in good health.

In this sample, this clone turned up once. The chain links TRBV11-2 to TRBJ2-1, with 9 bases identical to TRBD2. Germline V lookup: CDR1 SGHAT, CDR2 FQNNGV. J gave up 4 bases and V 7 bases, and 11 bases lay outside the gene matches. The CDR3 has 16 residues. In DNA, the CDR3 is TGTGCCAGCACCATTTTGAGCGGGGGGACATACAATGAGCAGTTCTTC. Translating gives CASTILSGGTYNEQFF.

The chain uses TRBV6-5 and TRBJ2-7, with 10 bases identical to TRBD1. Germline CDR1 is MNHEY and CDR2 is SVGAGI. CDR3 length: 14 amino acids. Unmatched junction bases numbered 4, after V lost 6 bases and J lost 2 bases. The CDR3 DNA follows: TGTGCCAGCAGGACCGGGACAGGGGCCTACGAGCAGTACTTC. Protein product: CASRTGTGAYEQYF.

Sample share makes this clone medium-sized. J is TRBJ2-7 and V is TRBV19; 9 positions match TRBD1. With 4 bases clipped from V and 1 base from J, the junction kept 2 bases outside the gene matches. Germline V CDR1 and CDR2: LNHDA, SQIVND (reference sequence). The CDR3 is 14 amino acids. CDR3 sequence reads: CASSNRGPSYEQYF. CDR3 nucleotide sequence: TGTGCCAGTAGTAACAGGGGGCCTTCCTACGAGCAGTACTTC.

This clone was seen a handful of times. The chain carries TRBV28 and TRBJ1-5; 7 bases map to TRBD1. The CDR3 has 17 amino acids. Losses at the gene ends were 3 bases for V and 1 base for J; bases not matched to a gene: 9. CDR1 is MDHEN and CDR2 is SYDVKM in the germline V gene. The DNA for the CDR3 is TGTGCCAGCAGTTTCCCCCGACCGACAGGGAGCAATCAGCCCCAGCATTTT. It yields the protein CASSFPRPTGSNQPQHF.

In its sample, this clone was seen a few times. The chain has TRBV5-6 and TRBJ1-6, with D perhaps TRBD1 (6 bases). Trimming stripped 0 bases from V and 5 bases from J, with 9 bases between. Germline assignment: CDR1 SGHDT and CDR2 YYEEEE. The CDR3 is 15 residues long. CDR3 in DNA: TGTGCCAGCAGCTTGGGCCGGGACAATAATTCACCCCTCCACTTT. This sequence encodes CASSLGRDNNSPLHF.

The CDR3 bases are TGTGCCATCAGTGCGTACAGGGACAATCAGCCCCAGCATTTT. The encoded protein is CAISAYRDNQPQHF. The chain employs TRBV10-3 and TRBJ1-5, with D possibly being TRBD1 (6 bases). Per germline, CDR1 ENHRY and CDR2 SYGVKD. This CDR3 has 14 amino acids. V was shortened by 4 bases and J by 3 bases, with 10 bases between the two germline ends.

The chain has TRBV7-9 and TRBJ2-7; D unresolved. The germline V and J ends were trimmed by 0 bases and 2 bases, with 23 bases remaining between them. This CDR3 spans 19 amino acids. Germline-derived CDR1 and CDR2 are SEHNR and FQNEAQ (reference sequence). The CDR3 protein is CASSLAPTDPLLNPYEQYF. CDR3 DNA sequence: TGTGCCAGCAGCTTAGCGCCCACCGACCCACTTCTAAACCCCTACGAGCAGTACTTC.

The chain recombines TRBV27 with TRBJ2-6, with 11 bases aligning to TRBD1. V trimming: 4 bases; J trimming: 6 bases; junction bases outside the gene matches: 5. The CDR3 covers 16 residues. CDR1 MNHEY and CDR2 SMNVEV come from the germline V gene (reference sequence). The CDR3 reads CASSSDRGRVANVLTF. CDR3 bases: TGTGCCAGCAGTTCGGACAGGGGGCGTGTGGCCAACGTCCTGACTTTC.

J is TRBJ2-2 and V is TRBV9, with D unresolved. The CDR3 length is 12 residues. The V end lost 1 base, the J end lost 9 bases, and 7 bases lay between the germline ends. Germline values: CDR1 SGDLS, CDR2 YYNGEE. The CDR3 reads CASSVQTRELFF. DNA for the CDR3: TGTGCCAGCAGCGTACAAACGAGGGAGCTGTTTTTT.